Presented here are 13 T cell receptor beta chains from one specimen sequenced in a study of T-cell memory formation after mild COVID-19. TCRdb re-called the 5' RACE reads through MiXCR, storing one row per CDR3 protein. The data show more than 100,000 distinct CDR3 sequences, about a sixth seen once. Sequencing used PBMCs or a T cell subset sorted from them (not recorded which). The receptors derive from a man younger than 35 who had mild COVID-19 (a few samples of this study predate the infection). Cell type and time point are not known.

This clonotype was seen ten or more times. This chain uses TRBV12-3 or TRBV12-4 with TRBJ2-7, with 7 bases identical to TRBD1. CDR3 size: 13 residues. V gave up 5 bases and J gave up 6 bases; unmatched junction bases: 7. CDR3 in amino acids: CASSLGTEAEQYV. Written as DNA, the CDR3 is TGTGCCAGCAGTCTGGGGACAGAGGCCGAGCAGTACGTC.

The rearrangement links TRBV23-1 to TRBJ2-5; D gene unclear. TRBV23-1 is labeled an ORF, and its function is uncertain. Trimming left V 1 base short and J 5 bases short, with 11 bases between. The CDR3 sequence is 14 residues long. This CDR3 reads CASSQCVVRETQYF. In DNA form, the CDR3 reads TGCGCCAGCAGTCAATGTGTAGTCCGGGAGACCCAGTACTTC.

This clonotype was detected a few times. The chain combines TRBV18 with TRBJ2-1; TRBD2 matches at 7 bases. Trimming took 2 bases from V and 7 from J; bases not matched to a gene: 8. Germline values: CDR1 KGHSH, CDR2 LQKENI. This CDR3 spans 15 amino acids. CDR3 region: CASSPTGGSRNEQFF. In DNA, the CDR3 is TGTGCCAGCTCACCAACGGGGGGTAGTCGGAATGAGCAGTTCTTC.

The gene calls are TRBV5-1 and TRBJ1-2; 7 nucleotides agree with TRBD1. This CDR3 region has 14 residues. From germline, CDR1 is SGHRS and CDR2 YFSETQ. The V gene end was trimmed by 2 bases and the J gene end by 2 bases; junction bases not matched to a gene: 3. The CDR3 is CASSFRDSNYGYTF. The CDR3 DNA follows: TGCGCCAGCAGCTTCCGGGACAGCAACTATGGCTACACCTTC. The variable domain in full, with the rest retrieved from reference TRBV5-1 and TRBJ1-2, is KAGVTQTPRYLIKTRGQQVTLSCSPISGHRSVSWYQQTPGQGLQFLFEYFSETQRNKGNFPGRFSGRQFSNSRSEMNVSTLELGDSALYLCASSFRDSNYGYTFGSGTRLTVV.

This chain's CDR3 is CASSQDLGPYGYTF. CDR3 bases: TGCGCCAGCAGCCAAGATTTAGGACCCTATGGCTACACCTTC. The J gene is TRBJ1-2, the V gene TRBV4-3; D is undetermined. CDR1 is LGHNA and CDR2 is YSLEER in the germline V gene. V was clipped by 0 bases and J by 4 bases, with 9 bases between them. The CDR3 is 14 residues long.

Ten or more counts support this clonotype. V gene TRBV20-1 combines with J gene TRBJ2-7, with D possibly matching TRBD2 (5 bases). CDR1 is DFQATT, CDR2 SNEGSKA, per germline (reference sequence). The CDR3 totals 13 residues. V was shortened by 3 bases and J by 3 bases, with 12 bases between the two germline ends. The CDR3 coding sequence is TGCAGTGCTAGGGAGGTAGGACTCTACGAGCAGTACTTC. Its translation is CSAREVGLYEQYF.

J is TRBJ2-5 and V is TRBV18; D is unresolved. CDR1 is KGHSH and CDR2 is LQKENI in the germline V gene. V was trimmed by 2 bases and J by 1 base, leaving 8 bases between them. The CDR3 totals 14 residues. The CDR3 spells CASSPGISQETQYF. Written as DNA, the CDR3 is TGTGCCAGCTCACCAGGGATAAGCCAAGAGACCCAGTACTTC.

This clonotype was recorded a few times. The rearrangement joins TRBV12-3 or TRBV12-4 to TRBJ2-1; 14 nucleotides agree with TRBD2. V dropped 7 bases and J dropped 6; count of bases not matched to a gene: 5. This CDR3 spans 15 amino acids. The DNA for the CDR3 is TGTGCCAGCAAGGGGACTAGCGGGGGTGTCAATGAGCAGTTCTTC. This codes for CASKGTSGGVNEQFF.

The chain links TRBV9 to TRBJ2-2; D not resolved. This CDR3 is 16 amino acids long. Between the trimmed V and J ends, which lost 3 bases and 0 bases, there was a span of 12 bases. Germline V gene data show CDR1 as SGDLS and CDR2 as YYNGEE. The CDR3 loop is CASSARPNANTGELFF. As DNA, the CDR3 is TGTGCCAGCAGCGCCAGACCGAACGCGAACACCGGGGAGCTGTTTTTT.

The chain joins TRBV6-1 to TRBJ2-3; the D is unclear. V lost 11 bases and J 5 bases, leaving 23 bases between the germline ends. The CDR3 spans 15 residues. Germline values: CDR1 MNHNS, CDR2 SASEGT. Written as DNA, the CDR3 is TGTGCCGGGGTTCCATCCGATGGGTCACAAGATACGCAGTATTTT. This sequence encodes CAGVPSDGSQDTQYF.

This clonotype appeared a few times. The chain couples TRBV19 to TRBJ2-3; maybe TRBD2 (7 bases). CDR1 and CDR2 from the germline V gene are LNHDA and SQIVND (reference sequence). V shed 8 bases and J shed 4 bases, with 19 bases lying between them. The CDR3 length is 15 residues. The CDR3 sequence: CASRISAGAADTQYF. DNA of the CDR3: TGTGCCAGTCGGATCTCGGCGGGGGCCGCAGATACGCAGTATTTT.

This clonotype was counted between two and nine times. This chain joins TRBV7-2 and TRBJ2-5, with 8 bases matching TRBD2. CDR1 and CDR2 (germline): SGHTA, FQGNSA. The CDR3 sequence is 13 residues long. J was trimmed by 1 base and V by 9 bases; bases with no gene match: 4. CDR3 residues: CASGRGGQETQYF. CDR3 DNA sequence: TGTGCCAGTGGACGGGGGGGCCAAGAGACCCAGTACTTC.

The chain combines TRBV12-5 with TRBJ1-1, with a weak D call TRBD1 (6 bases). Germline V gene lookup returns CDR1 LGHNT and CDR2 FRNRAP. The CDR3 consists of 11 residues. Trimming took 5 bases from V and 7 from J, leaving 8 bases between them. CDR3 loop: CASGGGGEAFF. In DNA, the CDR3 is TGTGCTAGTGGTGGAGGGGGTGAAGCTTTCTTT.